This T cell receptor (beta chain) was recorded in a study of cytomegalovirus exposure and HLA in healthy donors. Trimming pared 3 bases from V and 5 bases from J, leaving 9 bases between. Germline values: CDR1 SGHRS, CDR2 YFSETQ. CDR3 length equals 12 residues. Assay used: immunoSEQ multiplex PCR; TCRdb lists only in-frame clones, some missing. This sample has tens of thousands of clones, with around 89% found just once. Source material: PBMCs. The origin of this receptor is a woman aged 18-29 years in good health and CMV-seronegative. The chain carries TRBV5-1 and TRBJ2-7; perhaps TRBD1 as D (5 bases). Here the CDR3 DNA reads TGCGCCAGCAGCTGGCAGGGTAACGAGCAGTACTTC. Translation: CASSWQGNEQYF.